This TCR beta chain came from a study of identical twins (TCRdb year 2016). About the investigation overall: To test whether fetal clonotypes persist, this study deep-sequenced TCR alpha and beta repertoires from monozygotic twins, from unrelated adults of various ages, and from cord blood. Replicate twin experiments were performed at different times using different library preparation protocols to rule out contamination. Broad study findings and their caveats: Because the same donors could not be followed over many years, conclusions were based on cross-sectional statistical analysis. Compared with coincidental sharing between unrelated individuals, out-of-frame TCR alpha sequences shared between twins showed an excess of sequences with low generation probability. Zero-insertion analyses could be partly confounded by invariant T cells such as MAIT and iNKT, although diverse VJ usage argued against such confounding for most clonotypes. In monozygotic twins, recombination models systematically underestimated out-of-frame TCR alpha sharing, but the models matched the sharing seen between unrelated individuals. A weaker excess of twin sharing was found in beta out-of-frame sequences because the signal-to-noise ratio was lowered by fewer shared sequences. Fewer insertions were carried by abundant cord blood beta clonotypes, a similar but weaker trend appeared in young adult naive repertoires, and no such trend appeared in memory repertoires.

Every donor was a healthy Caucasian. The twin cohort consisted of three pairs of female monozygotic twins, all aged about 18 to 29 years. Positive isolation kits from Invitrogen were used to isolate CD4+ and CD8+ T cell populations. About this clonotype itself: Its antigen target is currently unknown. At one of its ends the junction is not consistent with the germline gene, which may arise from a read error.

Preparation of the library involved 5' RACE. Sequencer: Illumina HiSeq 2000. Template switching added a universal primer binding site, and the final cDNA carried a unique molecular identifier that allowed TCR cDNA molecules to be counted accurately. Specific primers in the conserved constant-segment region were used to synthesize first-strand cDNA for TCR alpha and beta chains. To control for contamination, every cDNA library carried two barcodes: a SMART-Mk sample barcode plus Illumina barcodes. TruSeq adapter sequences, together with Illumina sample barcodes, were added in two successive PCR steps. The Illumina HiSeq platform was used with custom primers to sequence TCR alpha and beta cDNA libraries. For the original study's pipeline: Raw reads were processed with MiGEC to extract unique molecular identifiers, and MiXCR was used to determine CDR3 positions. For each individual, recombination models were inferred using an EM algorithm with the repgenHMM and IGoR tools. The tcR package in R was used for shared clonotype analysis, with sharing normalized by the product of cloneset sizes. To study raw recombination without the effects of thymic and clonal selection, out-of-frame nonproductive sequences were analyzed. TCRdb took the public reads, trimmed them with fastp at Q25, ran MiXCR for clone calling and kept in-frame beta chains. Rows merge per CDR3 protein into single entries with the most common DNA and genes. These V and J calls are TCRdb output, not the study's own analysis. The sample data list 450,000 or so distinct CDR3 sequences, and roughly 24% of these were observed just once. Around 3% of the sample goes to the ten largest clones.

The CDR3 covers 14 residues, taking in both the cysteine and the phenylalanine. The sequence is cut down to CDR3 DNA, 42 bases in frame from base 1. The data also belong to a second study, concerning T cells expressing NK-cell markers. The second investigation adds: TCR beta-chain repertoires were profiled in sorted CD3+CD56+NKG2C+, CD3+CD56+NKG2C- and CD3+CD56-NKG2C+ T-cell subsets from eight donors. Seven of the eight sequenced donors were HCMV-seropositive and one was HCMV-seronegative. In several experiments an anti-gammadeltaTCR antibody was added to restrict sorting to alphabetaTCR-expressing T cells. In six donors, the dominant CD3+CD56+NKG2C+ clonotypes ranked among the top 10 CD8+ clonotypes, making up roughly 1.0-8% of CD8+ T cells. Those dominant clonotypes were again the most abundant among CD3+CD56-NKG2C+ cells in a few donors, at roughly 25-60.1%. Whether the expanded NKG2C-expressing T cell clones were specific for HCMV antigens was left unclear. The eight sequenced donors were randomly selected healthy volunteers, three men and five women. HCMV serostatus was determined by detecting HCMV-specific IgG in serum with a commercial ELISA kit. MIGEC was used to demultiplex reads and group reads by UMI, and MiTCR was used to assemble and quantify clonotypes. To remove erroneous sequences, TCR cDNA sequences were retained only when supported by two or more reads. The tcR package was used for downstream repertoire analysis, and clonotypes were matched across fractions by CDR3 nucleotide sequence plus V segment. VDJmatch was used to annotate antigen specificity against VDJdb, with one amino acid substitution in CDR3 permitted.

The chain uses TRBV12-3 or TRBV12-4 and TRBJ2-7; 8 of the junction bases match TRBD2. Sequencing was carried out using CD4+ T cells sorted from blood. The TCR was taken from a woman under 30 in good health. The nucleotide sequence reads TGTGCCAGCAGGTACAGCGGGAGCTCCTTCGAGCAGTACTTC. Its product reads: CASRYSGSSFEQYF.